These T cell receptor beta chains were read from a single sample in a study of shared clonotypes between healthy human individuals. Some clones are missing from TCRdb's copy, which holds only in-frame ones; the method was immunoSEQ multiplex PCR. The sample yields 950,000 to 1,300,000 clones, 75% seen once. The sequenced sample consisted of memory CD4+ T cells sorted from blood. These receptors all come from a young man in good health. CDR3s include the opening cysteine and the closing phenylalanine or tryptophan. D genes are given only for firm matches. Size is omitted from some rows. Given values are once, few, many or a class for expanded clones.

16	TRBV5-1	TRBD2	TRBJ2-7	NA	CASSPLGLAGAGEQYF	TGCGCCAGCAGTCCACTCGGACTAGCGGGCGCGGGAGAGCAGTACTTC
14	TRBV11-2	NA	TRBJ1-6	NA	CASSYQAYNSPLHF	TGTGCCAGCAGCTATCAGGCCTATAATTCACCCCTCCACTTT
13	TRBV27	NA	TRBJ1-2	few	CASSFQGNYGYTF	TGTGCCAGCAGTTTTCAGGGGAACTATGGCTACACCTTC
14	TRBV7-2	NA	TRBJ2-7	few	CASSFTAIAYEQYF	TGTGCCAGCAGCTTTACTGCTATAGCCTACGAGCAGTACTTC
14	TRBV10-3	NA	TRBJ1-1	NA	CAISERDMNTEAFF	TGTGCCATCAGTGAGAGGGACATGAACACTGAAGCTTTCTTT
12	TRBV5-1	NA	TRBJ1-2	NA	CASSFLTGGYTF	TGCGCCAGCAGCTTCCTCACTGGTGGCTACACCTTC
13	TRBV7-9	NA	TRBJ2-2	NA	CASSSRQGGELFF	TGTGCCAGCAGTTCACGACAAGGCGGGGAGCTGTTTTTT
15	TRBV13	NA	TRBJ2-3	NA	CASSSLGRATDTQYF	TGTGCCAGCAGCTCCCTAGGACGGGCCACAGATACGCAGTATTTT
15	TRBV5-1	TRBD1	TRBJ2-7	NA	CASSLGGQAPYEQYF	TGCGCCAGCAGCTTGGGCGGACAGGCCCCCTACGAGCAGTACTTC
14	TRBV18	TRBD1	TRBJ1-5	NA	CASSQGAGNQPQHF	TGTGCCAGCTCACAGGGGGCAGGCAATCAGCCCCAGCATTTT
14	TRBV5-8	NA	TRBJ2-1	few	CASSLGASGGEQFF	TGTGCCAGCAGCTTAGGGGCAAGTGGGGGTGAGCAGTTCTTC
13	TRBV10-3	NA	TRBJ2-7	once	CAIKASPLGEQYF	TGTGCCATCAAAGCAAGTCCCCTGGGCGAGCAGTACTTC
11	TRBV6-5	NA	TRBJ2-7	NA	CASSQGGEQYF	TGTGCCAGCAGCCAGGGTGGCGAGCAGTACTTC
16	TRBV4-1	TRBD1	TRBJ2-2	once	CASSQGQGANTGELFF	TGCGCCAGCAGCCAGGGACAGGGGGCGAACACCGGGGAGCTGTTTTTT
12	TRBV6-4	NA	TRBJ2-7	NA	CAIRDFSYEQYF	TGTGCCATCCGGGACTTCTCCTACGAGCAGTACTTC
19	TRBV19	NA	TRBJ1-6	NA	CASSAFAIMGASYNSPLHF	TGTGCCAGTAGCGCGTTCGCCATTATGGGGGCCTCCTATAATTCACCCCTCCACTTT
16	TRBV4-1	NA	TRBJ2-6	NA	CASSQDGRSGANVLTF	TGCGCCAGCAGCCAAGACGGCCGGTCTGGGGCCAACGTCCTGACTTTC
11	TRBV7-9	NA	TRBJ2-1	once	CASSLGVEQFF	TGTGCCAGCAGCTTAGGGGTTGAGCAGTTCTTC
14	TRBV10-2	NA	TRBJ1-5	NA	CASSLQGGNQPQHF	TGCGCCAGCAGTTTACAGGGAGGCAATCAGCCCCAGCATTTT
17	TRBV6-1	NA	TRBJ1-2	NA	CASSDPAGPSRKGGYTF	TGTGCCAGCAGTGATCCCGCCGGACCGTCCCGAAAAGGAGGCTACACCTTC
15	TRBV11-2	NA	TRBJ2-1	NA	CASRPREMPYNEQFF	TGTGCCAGCAGGCCACGGGAGATGCCCTACAATGAGCAGTTCTTC
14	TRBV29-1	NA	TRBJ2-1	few	CSVDEGTGYNEQFF	TGCAGCGTTGACGAAGGAACGGGGTACAATGAGCAGTTCTTC
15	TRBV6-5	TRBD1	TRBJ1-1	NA	CASSRTGGTSTEAFF	TGTGCCAGCAGTCGGACAGGGGGCACGAGCACTGAAGCTTTCTTT
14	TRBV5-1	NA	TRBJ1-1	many	CASSPGPGNTEAFF	TGCGCCAGCAGCCCCGGTCCGGGGAACACTGAAGCTTTCTTT
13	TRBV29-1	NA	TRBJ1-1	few	CSVELGRWTEAFF	TGCAGCGTTGAACTGGGGAGGTGGACTGAAGCTTTCTTT
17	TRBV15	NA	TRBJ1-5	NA	CATSREIIGVTNQPQHF	TGTGCCACCAGCAGAGAAATCATAGGGGTAACAAATCAGCCCCAGCATTTT
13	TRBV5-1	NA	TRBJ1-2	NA	CASSLAWAAGYTF	TGCGCCAGCAGCTTGGCATGGGCGGCTGGCTACACCTTC
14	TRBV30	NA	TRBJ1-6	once	CAWLGPARNSPLHF	TGTGCCTGGCTTGGACCCGCACGCAATTCACCCCTCCACTTT